The 8 T cell receptor beta chains presented below share a single source sample, sequenced in a study of blood T cells in healthy people across ages. For the second PCR, which ran for roughly 6 to 11 cycles, a sample-barcoded 5' primer and a J-beta primer mix were used. TCRdb re-called the 5' RACE reads with MiXCR, one entry per CDR3 protein. This sample carries some 1.6 million distinct CDR3 sequences, roughly 32% of them seen once, and the ten largest clones take 11%. The sequenced sample was blood. These receptors came from a woman between 25 and 40 years old in good health.

The chain uses TRBV7-3 and TRBJ2-3; D is unresolved. The V gene lost 2 bases and the J gene lost 8 bases, with 8 bases spanning the gap. The CDR3 runs 12 residues. Per germline, CDR1 SGHTA and CDR2 FQGTGA. CDR3: CASSLELGTQYF. The CDR3 DNA follows: TGTGCCAGCAGCTTAGAGCTGGGTACGCAGTATTTT.

In its sample, this clonotype was seen a few times. The gene calls are TRBV10-3 and TRBJ2-1, with D unclear. V was cut by 8 bases and J by 5 bases, with 10 bases left in between. This CDR3 is built from 12 residues. Germline lookup yields CDR1 ENHRY and CDR2 SYGVKD. The CDR3: CAIGPTDNEQFF. The CDR3 DNA reads as TGTGCCATCGGCCCCACGGACAATGAGCAGTTCTTC.

This clonotype was seen more than once but under ten times. This rearrangement joins TRBV20-1 to TRBJ1-5; tentative D call: TRBD1 (5 bases). Trimming removed 3 bases from V and 3 bases from J, with 12 bases in between. The germline gives CDR1 DFQATT, CDR2 SNEGSKA (reference sequence). The CDR3 sequence is 14 residues long. Written as DNA, the CDR3 is TGCAGTGCTAGCACCGGGGGAGACAATCAGCCCCAGCATTTT. Its protein is CSASTGGDNQPQHF.

The rearrangement uses TRBV20-1 and TRBJ1-4, with 9 bases aligning to TRBD1. V lost 3 bases to trimming and J lost 8 bases; unmatched junction nucleotides: 7. This CDR3 has 14 amino acids. Germline values: CDR1 DFQATT, CDR2 SNEGSKA (reference sequence). CDR3 sequence: CSASSGTGMEKLFF. The CDR3 DNA sequence: TGCAGTGCTAGTTCCGGGACAGGGATGGAAAAACTGTTTTTT.

The chain links TRBV3-1 to TRBJ1-2; no clear D. Germline V gives CDR1 LGHDT, CDR2 YNNKEL (reference sequence). Trimming cost V 0 bases and J 8 bases, with 13 bases left between them. This CDR3 spans 14 amino acids. CDR3 sequence reads: CASSQDRAVRGYTF. As DNA, the CDR3 is TGTGCCAGCAGCCAAGATAGGGCAGTGAGGGGCTACACCTTC.

This clonotype was seen at least ten times. This sequence joins TRBV4-1 and TRBJ2-5; D call uncertain. The V end lost 1 base, the J end lost 8 bases, and 17 bases lay between the germline ends. Germline V CDR1 and CDR2: MGHRA, YSYEKL. CDR3 size: 15 residues. The CDR3 region has the DNA TGCGCCAGCAGCCAAGTTACCCAGCGTCACGCAACCCAGTACTTC. This sequence encodes CASSQVTQRHATQYF.

CDR3 DNA sequence: TGCGCCAGCAGCCAAAGGCAGGGGGCGTACCCACAAGGTGGCTACACCTTC. It specifies CASSQRQGAYPQGGYTF. The chain employs TRBV4-1 and TRBJ1-2, with 8 bases fitting TRBD1. V shed 2 bases, J shed 7 bases, and the junction held 15 bases outside the gene matches. This CDR3 has 17 residues. Germline CDR1 reads MGHRA; CDR2 reads YSYEKL.

In this sample, this clonotype turned up a few times. The chain employs TRBV28 and TRBJ1-2; 12 bases align to TRBD1. The CDR3 runs to 13 residues. The V gene end was trimmed by 5 bases and the J gene end by 7 bases; junction bases not matched to a gene: 2. Germline V gene sequence: CDR1 MDHEN, CDR2 SYDVKM. The CDR3 is CASSGDRGLGYTF. DNA for the CDR3: TGTGCCAGCAGTGGGGACAGGGGGCTTGGCTACACCTTC.